The next 5 T cell receptor beta chains were all read from a single sample in a study of identical twins. TCRdb called the 5' RACE reads again in MiXCR, with one record for every CDR3 protein. Of 400,000 to 550,000 distinct CDR3 sequences in the sample, roughly 21% were seen once. The same sample was also studied in work on T cells expressing NK-cell markers.

Sequenced input: CD4+ T cells sorted from blood. Every receptor here comes from a young woman in good health.

This clonotype was counted only a few times. V and J are TRBV7-2 and TRBJ1-2; 9 nucleotides agree with TRBD1. Per germline, CDR1 SGHTA and CDR2 FQGNSA. CDR3 length: 15 residues. V lost 5 bases, J lost 0 bases, and 4 bases stayed unmatched. DNA for the CDR3: TGTGCCAGCAGCGCCGACAGGGGGGCTAACTATGGCTACACCTTC. Its translation is CASSADRGANYGYTF.

J is TRBJ1-6 and V is TRBV5-1; the D is unclear. Germline V gene sequence: CDR1 SGHRS, CDR2 YFSETQ. V was trimmed by 0 bases and J by 5 bases, leaving 15 bases between them. The CDR3 extends over 17 amino acids. The CDR3, as DNA: TGCGCCAGCAGCTTGGCCGCGACATCGGATAATAATTCACCCCTCCACTTT. This gives the protein CASSLAATSDNNSPLHF. Full variable domain (rest looked up from reference TRBV5-1 and TRBJ1-6): KAGVTQTPRYLIKTRGQQVTLSCSPISGHRSVSWYQQTPGQGLQFLFEYFSETQRNKGNFPGRFSGRQFSNSRSEMNVSTLELGDSALYLCASSLAATSDNNSPLHFGNGTRLTVT.

This clonotype was recorded a few times. CDR3: CSARRGLGGEQFF. The CDR3 coding sequence is TGCAGTGCTAGAAGGGGTCTGGGGGGAGAGCAGTTCTTC. This chain connects TRBV20-1 to TRBJ2-1, with a weak D call TRBD2 (6 bases). Germline V lookup: CDR1 DFQATT, CDR2 SNEGSKA (reference sequence). The CDR3 totals 13 residues. Trimming took 2 bases from V and 10 from J, leaving 15 bases between them.

There are many counts of this clonotype. The chain uses TRBV7-2 and TRBJ2-3; D is unclear. Trimming removed 3 bases from V and 2 bases from J, with 3 bases in between. This CDR3 region has 12 residues. Looked up from germline, CDR1 is SGHTA and CDR2 is FQGNSA. CDR3 coding DNA: TGTGCCAGCAGCTTTAACACAGATACGCAGTATTTT. Residues: CASSFNTDTQYF.

The V call is TRBV20-1, the J call TRBJ2-1; TRBD2 matches at 9 bases. CDR1 and CDR2 from the germline V gene are DFQATT and SNEGSKA (reference sequence). The ends lost 6 bases at V and 6 bases at J; junction bases unmatched: 15. CDR3 length: 16 amino acids. This CDR3 reads CSASAWASGAANEQFF. The CDR3 region has the DNA TGCAGTGCCTCAGCGTGGGCTAGCGGGGCGGCCAATGAGCAGTTCTTC.